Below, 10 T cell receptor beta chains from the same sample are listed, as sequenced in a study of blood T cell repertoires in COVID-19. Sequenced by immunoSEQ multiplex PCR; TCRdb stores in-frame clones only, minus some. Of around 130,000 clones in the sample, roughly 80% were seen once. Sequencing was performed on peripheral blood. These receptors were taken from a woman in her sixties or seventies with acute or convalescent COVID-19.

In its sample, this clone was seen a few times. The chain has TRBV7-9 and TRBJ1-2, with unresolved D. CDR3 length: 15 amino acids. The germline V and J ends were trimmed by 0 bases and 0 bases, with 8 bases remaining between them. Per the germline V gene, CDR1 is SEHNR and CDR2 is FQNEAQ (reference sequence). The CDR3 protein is CASSLATTANYGYTF. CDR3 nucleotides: TGTGCCAGCAGCTTAGCAACAACAGCTAACTATGGCTACACCTTC. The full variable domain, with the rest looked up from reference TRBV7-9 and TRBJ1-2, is DTGVSQNPRHKITKRGQNVTFRCDPISEHNRLYWYRQTLGQGPEFLTYFQNEAQLEKSRLLSDRFSAERPKGSFSTLEIQRTEQGDSAMYLCASSLATTANYGYTFGSGTRLTVV.

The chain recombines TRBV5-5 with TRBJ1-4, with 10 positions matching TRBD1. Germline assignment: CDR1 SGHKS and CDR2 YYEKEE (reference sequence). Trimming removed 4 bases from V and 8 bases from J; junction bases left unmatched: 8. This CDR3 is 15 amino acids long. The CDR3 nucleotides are TGTGCCAGCAGCCAAACCGGGACAGGGGAGGAAAAACTGTTTTTT. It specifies CASSQTGTGEEKLFF.

The CDR3 region is CASSSSGLYNEQFF. CDR3 nucleotides: TGTGCCAGCAGCTCCTCGGGACTCTACAATGAGCAGTTCTTC. V usage is TRBV11-2 and J usage is TRBJ2-1, with TRBD2 as a possible D gene (6 bases). Germline V CDR1 and CDR2: SGHAT, FQNNGV. Trimming shortened V by 4 bases and J by 3 bases, and 10 bases separated the two germline ends. This CDR3 region has 14 residues.

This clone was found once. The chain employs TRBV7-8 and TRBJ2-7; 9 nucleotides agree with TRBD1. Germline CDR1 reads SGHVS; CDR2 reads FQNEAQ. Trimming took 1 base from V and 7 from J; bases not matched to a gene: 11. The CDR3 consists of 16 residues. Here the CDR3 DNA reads TGTGCCAGCAGCTTAGGTACGGGACAGGGTAATCGGGAGCAGTACTTC. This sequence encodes CASSLGTGQGNREQYF. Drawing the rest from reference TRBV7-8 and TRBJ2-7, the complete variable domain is GAGVSQSPRYKVAKRGQDVALRCDPISGHVSLFWYQQALGQGPEFLTYFQNEAQLDKSGLPSDRFFAERPEGSVSTLKIQRTQQEDSAVYLCASSLGTGQGNREQYFGPGTRLTVT.

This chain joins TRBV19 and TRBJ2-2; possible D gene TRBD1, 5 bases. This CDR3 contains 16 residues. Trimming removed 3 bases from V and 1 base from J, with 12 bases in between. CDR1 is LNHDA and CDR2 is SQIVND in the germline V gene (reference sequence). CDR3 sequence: CASSIRAQGNTGELFF. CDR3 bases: TGTGCCAGTAGTATCAGGGCCCAAGGGAACACCGGGGAGCTGTTTTTT.

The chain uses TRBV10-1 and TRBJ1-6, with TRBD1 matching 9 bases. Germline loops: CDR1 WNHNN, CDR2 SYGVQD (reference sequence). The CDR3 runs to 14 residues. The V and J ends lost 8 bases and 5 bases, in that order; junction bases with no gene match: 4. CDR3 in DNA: TGCGCCAGCTCGAGGGACAGGGATAATTCACCCCTCCACTTT. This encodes CASSRDRDNSPLHF.

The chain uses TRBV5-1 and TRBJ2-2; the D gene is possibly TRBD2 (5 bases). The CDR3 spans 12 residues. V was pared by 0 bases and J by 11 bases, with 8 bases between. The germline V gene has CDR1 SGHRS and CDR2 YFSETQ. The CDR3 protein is CASSLAGIELFF. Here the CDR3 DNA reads TGCGCCAGCAGCTTGGCCGGGATAGAGCTGTTTTTT. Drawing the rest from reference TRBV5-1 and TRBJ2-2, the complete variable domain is KAGVTQTPRYLIKTRGQQVTLSCSPISGHRSVSWYQQTPGQGLQFLFEYFSETQRNKGNFPGRFSGRQFSNSRSEMNVSTLELGDSALYLCASSLAGIELFFGEGSRLTVL.

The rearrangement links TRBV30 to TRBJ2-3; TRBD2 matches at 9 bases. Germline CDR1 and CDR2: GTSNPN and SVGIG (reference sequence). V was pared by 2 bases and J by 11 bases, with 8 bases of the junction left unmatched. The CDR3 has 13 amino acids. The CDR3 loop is CAWSREAGGKQYF. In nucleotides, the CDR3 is TGTGCCTGGAGTCGGGAAGCGGGGGGCAAGCAGTATTTT.

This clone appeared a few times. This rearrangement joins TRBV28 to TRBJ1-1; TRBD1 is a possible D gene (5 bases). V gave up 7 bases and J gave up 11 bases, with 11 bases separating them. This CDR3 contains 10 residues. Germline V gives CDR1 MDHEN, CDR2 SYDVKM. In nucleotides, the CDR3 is TGTGCCAGCACGGGCAGGGCCGCTTTCTTT. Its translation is CASTGRAAFF.

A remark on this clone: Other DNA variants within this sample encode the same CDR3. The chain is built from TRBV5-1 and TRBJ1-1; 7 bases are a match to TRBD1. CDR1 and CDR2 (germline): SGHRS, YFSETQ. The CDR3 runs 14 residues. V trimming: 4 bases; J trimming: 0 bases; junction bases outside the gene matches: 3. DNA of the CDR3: TGCGCCAGCAGCCTGGGACAGATGAACACTGAAGCTTTCTTT. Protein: CASSLGQMNTEAFF. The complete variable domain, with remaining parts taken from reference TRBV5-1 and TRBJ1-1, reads KAGVTQTPRYLIKTRGQQVTLSCSPISGHRSVSWYQQTPGQGLQFLFEYFSETQRNKGNFPGRFSGRQFSNSRSEMNVSTLELGDSALYLCASSLGQMNTEAFFGQGTRLTVV.